Reported below is one T cell receptor (beta chain). The source of the sample is a study of cytomegalovirus exposure and HLA in healthy donors. This CDR3 is built from 12 residues. The V segment lost 6 bases and the J segment 6 bases; nucleotides outside the gene matches: 5. From germline, CDR1 is MNHEY and CDR2 SVGAGI. The primer mix had 60 Vbeta and 13 Jbeta primers. Clones were read by immunoSEQ multiplex PCR, and TCRdb kept only the in-frame ones, dropping some. This sample yields 150,000 to 250,000 clones, of which about four fifths are seen a single time; approximately 1.4% belongs to the top ten.

Input material: PBMCs. The genes are TRBV6-5 and TRBJ2-7, with 7 bases fitting TRBD1. The clonotype was recovered from a girl between 10 and 17 years old in good health and CMV-seropositive. For the CDR3, the DNA is TGTGCCAGCAGCCGGGACAGCGCCGAGCAGTACTTC. It translates to CASSRDSAEQYF.